The sequence of this T cell receptor beta chain was determined in a study of shared clonotypes between healthy human individuals. Germline trimming cut 5 bases from V and 2 bases from J; bases unmatched to any gene: 12. CDR3 size: 18 residues. The germline V gene encodes CDR1 SEHNR and CDR2 FQNEAQ (reference sequence). Caucasian adults living in Nashville, Tennessee, provided all samples. A deep-level run was used for the assay. Sequencing was performed with immunoSEQ multiplex PCR; in TCRdb, only in-frame clones are kept and a portion is missing. This sample has about 490,000 clones; roughly four fifths occur once, and the top ten carry 10% to 15%.

The chain employs TRBV7-9 and TRBJ1-3; 10 bases align to TRBD1. The source is a woman aged 40-49 years in good health. Some clones in this sample may be carry-over from other donors' samples. Sequencing was done on a sample of PBMCs. The CDR3 sequence: CASSTARQGARAGNTIYF. The CDR3 DNA follows: TGTGCCAGCAGCACCGCCCGACAGGGGGCTAGGGCTGGAAACACCATATATTTT.